The rows below give T cell receptor beta chains drawn from one sample of a study of blood T cell repertoires in COVID-19. Profiled with immunoSEQ multiplex PCR; TCRdb holds only in-frame clones, not every one. The sample holds about 300,000 clones; under 90% are singletons and the top ten take less than 4.5%. What was sequenced was PBMCs or T cells enriched from blood (not recorded which). The receptor source for this set is a man aged 25-45 years who had recovered from COVID-19. Both conserved end residues are part of each CDR3. The order of the fields is clone size, CDR3 length, D gene, J gene, V gene, CDR3 protein, CDR3 DNA. The D gene is left open where the match is weak. For some rows the clone size is stated as once, few or many, or as a class when expanded; others skip it.

clone size: once
CDR3 length: 13
D gene: -
J gene: TRBJ2-3
V gene: TRBV30
CDR3 protein: CAWIRTSTDTQYF
CDR3 DNA: TGTGCCTGGATCCGGACTTCCACAGATACGCAGTATTTT

clone size: -
CDR3 length: 15
D gene: -
J gene: TRBJ1-2
V gene: TRBV5-5
CDR3 protein: CASSPVGGGVHGYTF
CDR3 DNA: TGTGCCAGCAGCCCGGTGGGGGGGGGAGTCCATGGCTACACCTTC

clone size: -
CDR3 length: 15
D gene: -
J gene: TRBJ2-4
V gene: TRBV5-8
CDR3 protein: CASSLVGLAKNIQYF
CDR3 DNA: TGTGCCAGCAGCTTGGTCGGGTTAGCCAAAAACATTCAGTACTTC

clone size: -
CDR3 length: 13
D gene: TRBD1
J gene: TRBJ1-6
V gene: TRBV7-6
CDR3 protein: CASSLTGVSPLHF
CDR3 DNA: TGTGCCAGCAGCTTGACAGGGGTTTCACCCCTCCACTTT

clone size: -
CDR3 length: 12
D gene: -
J gene: TRBJ2-7
V gene: TRBV2
CDR3 protein: CASSRAGWKQYF
CDR3 DNA: TGTGCCAGCAGTAGGGCGGGGTGGAAGCAGTACTTC

clone size: -
CDR3 length: 16
D gene: -
J gene: TRBJ1-2
V gene: TRBV27
CDR3 protein: CASRPNAASFNYGYTF
CDR3 DNA: TGTGCCAGCAGACCCAACGCGGCGTCCTTTAACTATGGCTACACCTTC

clone size: -
CDR3 length: 15
D gene: -
J gene: TRBJ2-7
V gene: TRBV15
CDR3 protein: CATSRGSGVNYEQYF
CDR3 DNA: TGTGCCACCAGCAGAGGATCCGGTGTTAACTACGAGCAGTACTTC

clone size: few
CDR3 length: 15
D gene: -
J gene: TRBJ1-6
V gene: TRBV28
CDR3 protein: CASSLRQLYNSPLHF
CDR3 DNA: TGTGCCAGCAGTCTCCGACAACTCTATAATTCACCCCTCCACTTT

clone size: -
CDR3 length: 15
D gene: -
J gene: TRBJ2-4
V gene: TRBV4-1
CDR3 protein: CASSQAGVSKNIQYF
CDR3 DNA: TGCGCCAGCAGCCAAGCGGGGGTGTCCAAAAACATTCAGTACTTC

clone size: -
CDR3 length: 15
D gene: -
J gene: TRBJ2-3
V gene: TRBV30
CDR3 protein: CAWSVGRGTTDTQYF
CDR3 DNA: TGTGCCTGGAGTGTGGGACGCGGGACCACAGATACGCAGTATTTT

clone size: -
CDR3 length: 14
D gene: -
J gene: TRBJ2-7
V gene: TRBV7-9
CDR3 protein: CASSSPPAAYEQYF
CDR3 DNA: TGTGCCAGCAGCTCCCCCCCGGCGGCCTACGAGCAGTACTTC

clone size: -
CDR3 length: 16
D gene: TRBD1
J gene: TRBJ1-6
V gene: TRBV15
CDR3 protein: CASQGTLSSYNSPLHF
CDR3 DNA: TGTGCCTCACAGGGGACGTTGAGCTCCTATAATTCACCCCTCCACTTT

clone size: few
CDR3 length: 15
D gene: -
J gene: TRBJ2-2
V gene: TRBV6-5
CDR3 protein: CASSSSQGNTGELFF
CDR3 DNA: TGTGCCAGCAGCTCCTCACAGGGGAACACCGGGGAGCTGTTTTTT

clone size: -
CDR3 length: 15
D gene: TRBD1
J gene: TRBJ1-2
V gene: TRBV7-2
CDR3 protein: CASSTRTGGWYGYTF
CDR3 DNA: TGTGCCAGCAGCACCCGGACAGGGGGCTGGTATGGCTACACCTTC

clone size: -
CDR3 length: 14
D gene: -
J gene: TRBJ2-5
V gene: TRBV10-3
CDR3 protein: CAISDRFAEETQYF
CDR3 DNA: TGTGCCATCAGCGACCGATTTGCGGAAGAGACCCAGTACTTC

clone size: -
CDR3 length: 14
D gene: TRBD1
J gene: TRBJ1-1
V gene: TRBV3-1/TRBV3-2
CDR3 protein: CASSHGRGHTEAFF
CDR3 DNA: TGTGCCAGCAGCCACGGCAGGGGGCACACTGAAGCTTTCTTT

clone size: -
CDR3 length: 15
D gene: TRBD1
J gene: TRBJ1-2
V gene: TRBV6-5
CDR3 protein: CASSLTDRDRGGYTF
CDR3 DNA: TGTGCCAGCAGCCTCACCGACAGGGACCGAGGTGGCTACACCTTC

clone size: -
CDR3 length: 11
D gene: -
J gene: TRBJ1-3
V gene: TRBV14
CDR3 protein: CASKGGNTIYF
CDR3 DNA: TGTGCCAGCAAGGGGGGAAACACCATATATTTT

clone size: -
CDR3 length: 14
D gene: -
J gene: TRBJ2-7
V gene: TRBV6-5
CDR3 protein: CATQQEQGSYEQYF
CDR3 DNA: TGTGCCACCCAGCAAGAACAGGGCTCCTACGAGCAGTACTTC

clone size: once
CDR3 length: 13
D gene: -
J gene: TRBJ1-5
V gene: TRBV29-1
CDR3 protein: CSVATDSNQPQHF
CDR3 DNA: TGCAGCGTTGCGACAGATAGCAATCAGCCCCAGCATTTT

clone size: once
CDR3 length: 16
D gene: TRBD2
J gene: TRBJ2-7
V gene: TRBV3-1/TRBV3-2
CDR3 protein: CASSQGPSGTSYEQYF
CDR3 DNA: TGTGCCAGCAGCCAAGGTCCTAGCGGGACCTCCTACGAGCAGTACTTC

clone size: -
CDR3 length: 12
D gene: -
J gene: TRBJ2-5
V gene: TRBV11-2
CDR3 protein: CASSLSSETQYF
CDR3 DNA: TGTGCCAGCAGCCTGTCTTCGGAGACCCAGTACTTC

clone size: -
CDR3 length: 18
D gene: -
J gene: TRBJ1-4
V gene: TRBV19
CDR3 protein: CASSMPQGSSQFNEKLFF
CDR3 DNA: TGTGCCAGTAGTATGCCACAGGGATCGAGCCAGTTTAATGAAAAACTGTTTTTT

clone size: -
CDR3 length: 15
D gene: TRBD2
J gene: TRBJ2-2
V gene: TRBV10-1
CDR3 protein: CASSAASGNTGELFF
CDR3 DNA: TGCGCCAGCAGTGCGGCTAGCGGGAACACCGGGGAGCTGTTTTTT

clone size: -
CDR3 length: 14
D gene: -
J gene: TRBJ2-2
V gene: TRBV5-4
CDR3 protein: CASSFREYTGELFF
CDR3 DNA: TGTGCCAGCAGCTTCCGGGAGTACACCGGGGAGCTGTTTTTT

clone size: -
CDR3 length: 15
D gene: TRBD1
J gene: TRBJ2-7
V gene: TRBV6-5
CDR3 protein: CASSYETGMIYEQYF
CDR3 DNA: TGTGCCAGCAGTTACGAGACAGGGATGATCTACGAGCAGTACTTC

clone size: -
CDR3 length: 15
D gene: TRBD2
J gene: TRBJ2-3
V gene: TRBV5-1
CDR3 protein: CASSTGLGGGNTQYF
CDR3 DNA: TGCGCCAGCAGCACGGGACTAGGGGGAGGGAATACGCAGTATTTT

clone size: -
CDR3 length: 17
D gene: -
J gene: TRBJ1-6
V gene: TRBV5-6
CDR3 protein: CASSFRPGLSYNSPLHF
CDR3 DNA: TGTGCCAGCAGCTTCCGACCGGGGTTGTCCTATAATTCACCCCTCCACTTT

clone size: -
CDR3 length: 16
D gene: -
J gene: TRBJ1-1
V gene: TRBV11-2
CDR3 protein: CASSPYRTDLNTEAFF
CDR3 DNA: TGTGCCAGCAGCCCGTACCGGACAGATTTGAACACTGAAGCTTTCTTT

clone size: once
CDR3 length: 15
D gene: TRBD1
J gene: TRBJ1-5
V gene: TRBV19
CDR3 protein: CAGRATGASNQPQHF
CDR3 DNA: TGTGCCGGGAGGGCGACAGGGGCCAGCAATCAGCCCCAGCATTTT

clone size: -
CDR3 length: 15
D gene: -
J gene: TRBJ1-3
V gene: TRBV30
CDR3 protein: CAWSHYTGLANTIYF
CDR3 DNA: TGTGCCTGGAGTCACTATACAGGGCTGGCAAACACCATATATTTT

clone size: -
CDR3 length: 16
D gene: -
J gene: TRBJ2-7
V gene: TRBV21-1
CDR3 protein: CASSKARQGLSYEQYF
CDR3 DNA: TGTGCCAGCAGCAAAGCGCGACAGGGTTTATCCTACGAGCAGTACTTC

clone size: -
CDR3 length: 15
D gene: -
J gene: TRBJ2-3
V gene: TRBV5-8
CDR3 protein: CASTPRGLHTDTQYF
CDR3 DNA: TGTGCCAGCACCCCGCGGGGGCTACATACAGATACGCAGTATTTT

clone size: -
CDR3 length: 13
D gene: -
J gene: TRBJ1-6
V gene: TRBV6-5
CDR3 protein: CASSPEKNSPLHF
CDR3 DNA: TGTGCCAGCAGTCCGGAGAAAAATTCACCCCTCCACTTT

clone size: few
CDR3 length: 13
D gene: -
J gene: TRBJ1-2
V gene: TRBV6-4
CDR3 protein: CASSDEEGGGYTF
CDR3 DNA: TGTGCCAGCAGTGACGAGGAGGGAGGCGGCTACACCTTC

clone size: -
CDR3 length: 13
D gene: TRBD1
J gene: TRBJ2-7
V gene: TRBV6-6
CDR3 protein: CASSRGTGVEQYF
CDR3 DNA: TGTGCCAGCAGTAGAGGGACAGGGGTCGAGCAGTACTTC

clone size: -
CDR3 length: 17
D gene: TRBD2
J gene: TRBJ2-1
V gene: TRBV4-2
CDR3 protein: CASSQDAGGGPYNEQFF
CDR3 DNA: TGTGCCAGCAGCCAAGACGCGGGCGGGGGGCCCTACAATGAGCAGTTCTTC

clone size: -
CDR3 length: 10
D gene: -
J gene: TRBJ2-1
V gene: TRBV7-9
CDR3 protein: CASSPDEQFF
CDR3 DNA: TGTGCCAGCAGCCCGGATGAGCAGTTCTTC

clone size: -
CDR3 length: 17
D gene: -
J gene: TRBJ2-4
V gene: TRBV19
CDR3 protein: CASSIDIIAVAKNIQYF
CDR3 DNA: TGTGCCAGTAGTATAGATATAATAGCGGTAGCCAAAAACATTCAGTACTTC

clone size: -
CDR3 length: 13
D gene: TRBD1
J gene: TRBJ2-3
V gene: TRBV2
CDR3 protein: CASRADRGDTQYF
CDR3 DNA: TGTGCCAGCAGGGCTGACAGGGGAGATACGCAGTATTTT

clone size: once
CDR3 length: 13
D gene: -
J gene: TRBJ1-6
V gene: TRBV9
CDR3 protein: CASSVDGDSPLHF
CDR3 DNA: TGTGCCAGCAGCGTAGACGGGGATTCACCCCTCCACTTT

clone size: -
CDR3 length: 16
D gene: TRBD1
J gene: TRBJ2-2
V gene: TRBV18
CDR3 protein: CASSPVTGGAPGELFF
CDR3 DNA: TGTGCCAGCTCACCCGTGACAGGGGGCGCGCCCGGGGAGCTGTTTTTT

clone size: -
CDR3 length: 14
D gene: -
J gene: TRBJ1-3
V gene: TRBV19
CDR3 protein: CASAGRGAGNTIYF
CDR3 DNA: TGTGCCAGTGCCGGCAGGGGCGCTGGAAACACCATATATTTT

clone size: -
CDR3 length: 15
D gene: -
J gene: TRBJ1-6
V gene: TRBV7-2
CDR3 protein: CASSLGRAHNSPLHF
CDR3 DNA: TGTGCCAGCAGCTTAGGGCGGGCCCACAATTCACCCCTCCACTTT

clone size: -
CDR3 length: 15
D gene: TRBD1
J gene: TRBJ1-1
V gene: TRBV6-1
CDR3 protein: CASSEKTGESTEAFF
CDR3 DNA: TGTGCCAGCAGTGAGAAGACAGGGGAAAGTACTGAAGCTTTCTTT

clone size: -
CDR3 length: 14
D gene: TRBD2
J gene: TRBJ2-3
V gene: TRBV2
CDR3 protein: CASSEREGTDTQYF
CDR3 DNA: TGTGCCAGCAGTGAGCGGGAGGGCACAGATACGCAGTATTTT

clone size: -
CDR3 length: 14
D gene: TRBD1
J gene: TRBJ2-5
V gene: TRBV28
CDR3 protein: CASSFDRVIETQYF
CDR3 DNA: TGTGCCAGCAGCTTCGACAGGGTAATAGAGACCCAGTACTTC

clone size: -
CDR3 length: 17
D gene: -
J gene: TRBJ1-4
V gene: TRBV25-1
CDR3 protein: CASSEDSGFATNEKLFF
CDR3 DNA: TGTGCCAGCAGTGAAGATTCAGGGTTTGCAACTAATGAAAAACTGTTTTTT

clone size: few
CDR3 length: 14
D gene: -
J gene: TRBJ2-7
V gene: TRBV28
CDR3 protein: CASSKNRGVHEQYF
CDR3 DNA: TGTGCCAGCAGTAAAAATCGCGGGGTCCACGAGCAGTACTTC

clone size: -
CDR3 length: 15
D gene: -
J gene: TRBJ1-4
V gene: TRBV21-1
CDR3 protein: CASSKGRGLHEKLFF
CDR3 DNA: TGTGCCAGCAGCAAAGGAAGGGGCTTACATGAAAAACTGTTTTTT

clone size: -
CDR3 length: 16
D gene: TRBD1
J gene: TRBJ1-1
V gene: TRBV16
CDR3 protein: CASSQWGQADYTEAFF
CDR3 DNA: TGTGCCAGCAGCCAATGGGGACAGGCTGACTACACTGAAGCTTTCTTT

clone size: -
CDR3 length: 13
D gene: -
J gene: TRBJ1-6
V gene: TRBV30
CDR3 protein: CAWGAGVNSPLHF
CDR3 DNA: TGTGCCTGGGGGGCTGGGGTTAATTCACCCCTCCACTTT

clone size: -
CDR3 length: 11
D gene: -
J gene: TRBJ2-1
V gene: TRBV7-9
CDR3 protein: CASSPGNEQFF
CDR3 DNA: TGTGCCAGCAGTCCAGGGAATGAGCAGTTCTTC

clone size: -
CDR3 length: 15
D gene: TRBD2
J gene: TRBJ2-3
V gene: TRBV30
CDR3 protein: CAINPSAGVVDTQYF
CDR3 DNA: TGTGCCATAAATCCCTCAGCGGGAGTGGTAGATACGCAGTATTTT

clone size: -
CDR3 length: 18
D gene: TRBD1
J gene: TRBJ1-1
V gene: TRBV11-2
CDR3 protein: CASSLVIPRQGLGTEAFF
CDR3 DNA: TGTGCCAGCAGCTTAGTAATCCCTCGACAGGGCCTTGGGACTGAAGCTTTCTTT

clone size: -
CDR3 length: 16
D gene: TRBD1
J gene: TRBJ1-1
V gene: TRBV18
CDR3 protein: CASSPGRGLVNTEAFF
CDR3 DNA: TGTGCCAGCTCCCCCGGCAGGGGGCTAGTGAACACTGAAGCTTTCTTT

clone size: -
CDR3 length: 16
D gene: TRBD1
J gene: TRBJ1-1
V gene: TRBV7-8
CDR3 protein: CASSSETGGLGTEAFF
CDR3 DNA: TGTGCCAGCAGCTCGGAGACAGGGGGCTTGGGCACTGAAGCTTTCTTT

clone size: -
CDR3 length: 15
D gene: -
J gene: TRBJ2-1
V gene: TRBV27
CDR3 protein: CASSRLAGANNEQFF
CDR3 DNA: TGTGCCAGCAGTCGTCTCGCAGGGGCCAACAATGAGCAGTTCTTC

clone size: -
CDR3 length: 16
D gene: -
J gene: TRBJ1-3
V gene: TRBV3-1/TRBV3-2
CDR3 protein: CASSQVSRLTGNTIYF
CDR3 DNA: TGTGCCAGCAGCCAAGTTTCCCGTCTTACTGGAAACACCATATATTTT

clone size: -
CDR3 length: 15
D gene: TRBD1
J gene: TRBJ1-4
V gene: TRBV2
CDR3 protein: CASSGDRGVNEKLFF
CDR3 DNA: TGTGCCAGCAGTGGAGACAGGGGCGTTAATGAAAAACTGTTTTTT